This TCR beta chain emerged from a study of regulatory T cells in long-lasting Graves disease. The time point here: newly diagnosed GD, antithyroid drugs for less than 3 months. Following extraction of RNA from PBMCs, that RNA was used to make the TCR library. Diagnosing Graves' disease relied on the American Thyroid Association guidelines. The TCR beta library used iRepertoire HTBI primers with Arm-PCR amplification of CDR3. As processed by the authors: Taken together, the samples had 62 TRBV and approximately 13 TRBJ segments identified. MiXCR, applied by TCRdb to the multiplex PCR reads, yields one record per CDR3 protein. Here the V and J calls rest on TCRdb's processing, not on the authors' analysis. Of fewer than 650,000 distinct CDR3 sequences in the sample, 16% were seen once. The same sample was also used in a study of T cells in Graves' hyperthyroidism and ophthalmopathy.

This sample comprised peripheral blood mononuclear cells (PBMCs), obtained at new diagnosis, from a patient treated with antithyroid drugs. This receptor was taken from a man aged 18 to 30 with Graves disease.

The CDR3 loop reads CASSPRGRNSPLHF. The CDR3 region has the DNA TGTGCCAGCAGCCCTCGGGGGCGGAATTCACCCCTCCACTTT. This sequence joins TRBV9 and TRBJ1-6; D might be TRBD1 (6 bases). The length of the CDR3 is 14 residues. With 4 bases removed from V and 7 bases from J, the gap between germline ends came to 12 bases. Looked up from germline, CDR1 is SGDLS and CDR2 is YYNGEE.